Reported below is one TCR beta chain. Its antigen is unknown. The method was immunoSEQ multiplex PCR; TCRdb's version includes in-frame clones alone and lacks a portion of them. The data contain more than 45,000 clones, about 74% of them singletons. The data were obtained in a study of vaccination effects on CD4 cells after COVID-19. The CDR3 is 14 residues long. Germline CDR1 reads KGHDR; CDR2 reads SFDVKD. V was pared by 4 bases and J by 3 bases, with 9 bases between. When ten to eleven days of culture had elapsed, CD4+ T cells were isolated. The chain carries TRBV24-1 and TRBJ1-5; D call uncertain. This clonotype originated in a human donor who received a COVID-19 vaccine. Sequencing used CD4+ T cells from PBMCs cultured without peptide, obtained before COVID-19 vaccination. In DNA form, the CDR3 reads TGTGCCACCAGTGACCCTGGGGACAATCAGCCCCAGCATTTT. This codes for CATSDPGDNQPQHF.